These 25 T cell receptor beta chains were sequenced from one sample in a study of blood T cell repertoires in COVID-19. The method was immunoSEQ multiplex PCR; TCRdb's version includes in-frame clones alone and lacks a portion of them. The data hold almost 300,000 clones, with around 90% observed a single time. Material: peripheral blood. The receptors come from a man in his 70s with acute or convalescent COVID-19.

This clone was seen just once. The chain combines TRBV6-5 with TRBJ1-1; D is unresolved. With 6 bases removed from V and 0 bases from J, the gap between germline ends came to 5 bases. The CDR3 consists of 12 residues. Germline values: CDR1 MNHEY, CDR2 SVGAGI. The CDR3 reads CASSVLNTEAFF. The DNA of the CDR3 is TGTGCCAGCAGCGTTCTGAACACTGAAGCTTTCTTT.

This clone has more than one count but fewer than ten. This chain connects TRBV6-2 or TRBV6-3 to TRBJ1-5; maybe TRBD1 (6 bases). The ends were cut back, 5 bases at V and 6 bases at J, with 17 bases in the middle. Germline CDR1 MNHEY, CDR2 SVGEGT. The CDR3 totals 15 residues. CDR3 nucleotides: TGTGCCAGCAGTGGGCGAGGGGGGGGTATTCAGCCCCAGCATTTT. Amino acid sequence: CASSGRGGGIQPQHF.

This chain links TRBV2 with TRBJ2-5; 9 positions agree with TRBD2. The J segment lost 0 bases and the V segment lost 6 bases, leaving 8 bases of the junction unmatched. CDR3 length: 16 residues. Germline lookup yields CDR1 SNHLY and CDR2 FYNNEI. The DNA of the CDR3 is TGTGCCAGCAGGAGGAGGCTAGCGGGGAACCAAGAGACCCAGTACTTC. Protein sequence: CASRRRLAGNQETQYF.

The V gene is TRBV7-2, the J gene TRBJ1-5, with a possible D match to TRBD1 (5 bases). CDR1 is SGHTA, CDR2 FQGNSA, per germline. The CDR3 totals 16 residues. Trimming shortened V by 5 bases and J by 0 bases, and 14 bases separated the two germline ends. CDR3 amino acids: CASSPRIQDSNQPQHF. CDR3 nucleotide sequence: TGTGCCAGCAGCCCTAGAATACAGGATAGCAATCAGCCCCAGCATTTT.

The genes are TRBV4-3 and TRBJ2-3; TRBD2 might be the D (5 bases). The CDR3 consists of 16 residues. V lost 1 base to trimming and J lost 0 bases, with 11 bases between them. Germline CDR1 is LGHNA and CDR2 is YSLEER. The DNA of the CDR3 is TGCGCCAGCAGCCAAGTGTCGGGGAAGAGCACAGATACGCAGTATTTT. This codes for CASSQVSGKSTDTQYF.

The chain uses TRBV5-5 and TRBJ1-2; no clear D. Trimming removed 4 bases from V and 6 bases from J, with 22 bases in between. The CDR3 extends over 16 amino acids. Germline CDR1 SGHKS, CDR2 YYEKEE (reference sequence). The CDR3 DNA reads TGTGCCAGCAGCCAGACCGCGTTCGACGGGAGCAATGGCTACACCTTC. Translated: CASSQTAFDGSNGYTF.

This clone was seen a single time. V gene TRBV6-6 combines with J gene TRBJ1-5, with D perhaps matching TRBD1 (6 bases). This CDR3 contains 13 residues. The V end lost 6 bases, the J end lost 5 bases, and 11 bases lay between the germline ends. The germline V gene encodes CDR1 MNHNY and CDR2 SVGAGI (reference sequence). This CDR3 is CASRVGGDQPQHF. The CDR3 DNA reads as TGTGCCAGCAGGGTAGGGGGGGATCAGCCCCAGCATTTT.

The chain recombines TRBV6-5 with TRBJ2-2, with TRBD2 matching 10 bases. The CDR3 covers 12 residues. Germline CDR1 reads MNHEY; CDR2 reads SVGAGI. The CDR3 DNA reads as TGTGCGTCGACTAGCGGGCCCGGGGAGCTGTTTTTT. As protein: CASTSGPGELFF.

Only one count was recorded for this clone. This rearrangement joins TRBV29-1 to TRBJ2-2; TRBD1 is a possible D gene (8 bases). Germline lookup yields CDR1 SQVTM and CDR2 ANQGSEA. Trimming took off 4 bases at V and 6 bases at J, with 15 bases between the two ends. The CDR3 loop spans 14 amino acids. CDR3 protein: CSVAQGGIAGELFF. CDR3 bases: TGCAGCGTTGCACAGGGGGGGATCGCCGGGGAGCTGTTTTTT.

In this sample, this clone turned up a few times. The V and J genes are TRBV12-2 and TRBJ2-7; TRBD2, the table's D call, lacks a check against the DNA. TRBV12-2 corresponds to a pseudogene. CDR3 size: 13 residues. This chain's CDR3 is CASLGRGSYEQYF. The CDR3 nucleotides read TGTGCAAGTCTCGGGCGGGGCTCCTACGAGCAGTACTTC.

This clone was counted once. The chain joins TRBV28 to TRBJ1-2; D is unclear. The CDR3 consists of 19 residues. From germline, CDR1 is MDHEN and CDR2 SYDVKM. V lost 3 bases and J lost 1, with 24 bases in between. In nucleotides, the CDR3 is TGTGCCAGCAGTTTCCCTGCGGCCGGGTCTCAAGTGGGTAACTATGGCTACACCTTC. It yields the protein CASSFPAAGSQVGNYGYTF.

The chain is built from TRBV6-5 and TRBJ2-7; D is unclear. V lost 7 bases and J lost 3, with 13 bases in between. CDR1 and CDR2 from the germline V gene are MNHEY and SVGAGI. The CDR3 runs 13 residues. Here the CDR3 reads CASTAGTLYEQYF. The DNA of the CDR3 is TGTGCCAGCACCGCTGGTACTCTCTACGAGCAGTACTTC.

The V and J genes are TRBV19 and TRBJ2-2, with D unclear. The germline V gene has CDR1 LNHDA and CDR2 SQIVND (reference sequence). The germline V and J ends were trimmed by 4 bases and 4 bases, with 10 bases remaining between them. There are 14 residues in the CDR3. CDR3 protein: CASSKHGGTGELFF. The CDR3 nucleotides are TGTGCCAGTAGTAAACACGGCGGCACCGGGGAGCTGTTTTTT.

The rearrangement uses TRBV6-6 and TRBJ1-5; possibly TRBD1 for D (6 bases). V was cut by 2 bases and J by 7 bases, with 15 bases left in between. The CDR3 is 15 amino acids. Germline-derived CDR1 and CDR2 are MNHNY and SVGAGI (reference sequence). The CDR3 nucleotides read TGTGCCAGCAGTTACATACAGGGTAGGGGACAGCCCCAGCATTTT. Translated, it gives CASSYIQGRGQPQHF.

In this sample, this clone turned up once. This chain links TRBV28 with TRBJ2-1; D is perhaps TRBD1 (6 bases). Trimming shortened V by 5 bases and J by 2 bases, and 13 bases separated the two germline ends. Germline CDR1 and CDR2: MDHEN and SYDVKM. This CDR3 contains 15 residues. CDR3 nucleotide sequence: TGTGCCAGCAGTCTGTCAGGGGAACCCTACAATGAGCAGTTCTTC. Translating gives CASSLSGEPYNEQFF.

CDR3 coding DNA: TGTGCCAGCAGTCCTCCGACAGGGCGAGGCAATCAGCCCCAGCATTTT. Amino acid sequence: CASSPPTGRGNQPQHF. The gene calls are TRBV28 and TRBJ1-5; 7 nucleotides agree with TRBD1. The germline V gene has CDR1 MDHEN and CDR2 SYDVKM. The V segment lost 5 bases and the J segment 2 bases; nucleotides outside the gene matches: 9. The CDR3 contains 16 residues.

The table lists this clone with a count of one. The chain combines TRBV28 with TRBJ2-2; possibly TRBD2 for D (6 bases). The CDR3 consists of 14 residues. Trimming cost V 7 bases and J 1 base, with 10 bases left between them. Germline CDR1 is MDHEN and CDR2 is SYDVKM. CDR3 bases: TGTGCCAGCAACCAGGGAGGGAACACCGGGGAGCTGTTTTTT. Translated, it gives CASNQGGNTGELFF.

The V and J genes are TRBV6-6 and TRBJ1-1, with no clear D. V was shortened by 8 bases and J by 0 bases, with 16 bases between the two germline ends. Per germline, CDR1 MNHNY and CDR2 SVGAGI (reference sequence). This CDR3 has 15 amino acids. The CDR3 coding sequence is TGTGCCAGCTGCCCGGTTCCTTACCTGAACACTGAAGCTTTCTTT. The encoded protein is CASCPVPYLNTEAFF.

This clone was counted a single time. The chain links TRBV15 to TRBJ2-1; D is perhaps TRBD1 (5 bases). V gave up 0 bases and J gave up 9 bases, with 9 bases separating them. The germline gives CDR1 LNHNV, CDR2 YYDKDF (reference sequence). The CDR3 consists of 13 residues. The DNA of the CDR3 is TGTGCCACCAGCAGAGATCTTCAGGGTGAGCAGTTCTTC. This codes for CATSRDLQGEQFF.

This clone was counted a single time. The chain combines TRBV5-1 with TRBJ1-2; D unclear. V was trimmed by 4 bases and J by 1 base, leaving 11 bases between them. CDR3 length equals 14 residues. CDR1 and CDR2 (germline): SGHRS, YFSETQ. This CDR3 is CASSPERDNYGYTF. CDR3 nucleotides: TGCGCCAGCAGCCCGGAGAGGGATAACTATGGCTACACCTTC.

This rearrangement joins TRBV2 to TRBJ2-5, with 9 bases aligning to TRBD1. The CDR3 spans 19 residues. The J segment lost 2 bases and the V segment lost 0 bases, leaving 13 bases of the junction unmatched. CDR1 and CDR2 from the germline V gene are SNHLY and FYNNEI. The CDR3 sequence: CASSEAPSGQGFAQETQYF. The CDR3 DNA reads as TGTGCCAGCAGTGAAGCCCCCTCGGGACAGGGTTTCGCACAAGAGACCCAGTACTTC.

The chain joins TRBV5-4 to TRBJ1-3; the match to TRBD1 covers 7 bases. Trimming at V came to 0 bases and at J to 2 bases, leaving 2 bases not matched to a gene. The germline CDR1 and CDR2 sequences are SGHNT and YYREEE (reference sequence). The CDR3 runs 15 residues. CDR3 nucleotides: TGTGCCAGCAGCTTGGACAGGGGACCTGGAAACACCATATATTTT. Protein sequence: CASSLDRGPGNTIYF.

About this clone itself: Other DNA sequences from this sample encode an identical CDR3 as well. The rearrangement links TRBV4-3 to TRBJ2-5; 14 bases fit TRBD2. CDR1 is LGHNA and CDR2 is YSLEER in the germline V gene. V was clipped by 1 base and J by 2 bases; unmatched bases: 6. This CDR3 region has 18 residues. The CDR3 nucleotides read TGCGCCAGCAGCCAAGGGGGGACTAGCGGGGGTTGGCAAGAGACCCAGTACTTC. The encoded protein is CASSQGGTSGGWQETQYF.

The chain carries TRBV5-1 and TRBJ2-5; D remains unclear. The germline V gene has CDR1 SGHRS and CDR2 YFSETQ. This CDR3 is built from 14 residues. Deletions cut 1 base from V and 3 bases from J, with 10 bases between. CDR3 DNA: TGCGCCAGCAGCTTGTCACACAGAGAAGAGACCCAGTACTTC. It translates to CASSLSHREETQYF.

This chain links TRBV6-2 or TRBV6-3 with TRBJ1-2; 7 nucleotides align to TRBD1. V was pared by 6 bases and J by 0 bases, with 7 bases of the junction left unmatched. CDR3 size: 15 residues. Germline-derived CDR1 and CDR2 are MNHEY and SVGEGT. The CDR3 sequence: CASSQRQGANYGYTF. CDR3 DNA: TGTGCCAGCAGCCAACGACAGGGAGCTAACTATGGCTACACCTTC.